The clone carrying this T cell receptor (beta chain) was counted at least ten times. What it recognizes is unknown. TCRdb re-analysed the reads in MiXCR, keeping a single row per CDR3 protein. This repertoire shows just under 550,000 distinct CDR3 sequences, about 30% found once; its top ten account for 13%. This CDR3 spans 13 amino acids. V was pared by 4 bases and J by 8 bases, with 12 bases between. Germline lookup yields CDR1 ENHRY and CDR2 SYGVKD. This sample is part of a study of T cell repertoires in cytomegalovirus infection. Study-wide background: An indication of both CMV infection and matching HLA type came from public TCR beta signatures. Broader study findings: The cumulative frequency of public TCR beta families distinguished individuals who carried CMV together with the relevant HLA. In two of eight donors, the top clonotype was HLA-C-restricted CMV-specific.

The receptor's source is a human donor in good health (CMV status not recorded). Some clones in this sample may be carry-over from other donors' samples. The sequenced material came from PBMCs. The V and J genes are TRBV10-3 and TRBJ1-5; D uncertain. This CDR3 reads CAISVGESEPQHF. CDR3 nucleotides: TGTGCCATCAGTGTCGGGGAGTCGGAGCCCCAGCATTTT.